A selection of T cell receptor beta chains follows, all from one sample in a study of cytomegalovirus exposure and HLA in healthy donors. The assay was immunoSEQ multiplex PCR, and TCRdb's table has in-frame clones only and misses some. The table records 120,000 to 150,000 clones, approximately 71% of them present only once. Material: PBMCs. These receptors originate from a woman between 50 and 59 years old in good health and CMV-seronegative. Each CDR3 is given with its conserved first and last residue. Fields, in order: D gene, V gene, clone size, J gene, CDR3 DNA, CDR3 protein. D genes are given only for firm matches. Part of the rows lack a size; the others show once, few, many or a class for expanded clones.

TRBD2	TRBV29-1	NA	TRBJ2-7	TGCAGCGTTGAAGGGGGGGGTGCGTCGCCCTACGAGCAGTACTTC	CSVEGGGASPYEQYF
NA	TRBV5-1	NA	TRBJ1-4	TGCGCCAGCAGCTGGCGGGACGCCAGGTCCGAACTGTTTTTT	CASSWRDARSELFF
TRBD1	TRBV27	NA	TRBJ2-1	TGTGCCAGCAGTTTCTATCAGGGGGCTGAGCAGTTCTTC	CASSFYQGAEQFF
TRBD2	TRBV19	NA	TRBJ2-3	TGTGCCAGTAGTATGGACTTCGGCGGGGGGGCCACAGATACGCAGTATTTT	CASSMDFGGGATDTQYF
TRBD2	TRBV7-7	NA	TRBJ2-1	TGTGCTAGCAGCTTATTTAGCGGGGTAAAAGGCGATGAGCAGTTCTTC	CASSLFSGVKGDEQFF
TRBD2	TRBV5-1	NA	TRBJ2-1	TGCGCCAGCAGCACCGGGACTAGCGGGGGGAATGAGCAGTTCTTC	CASSTGTSGGNEQFF
NA	TRBV25-1	NA	TRBJ1-3	TGTGCCAGCAGTGGTAGCGGAACCGGTTCCACCATATATTTT	CASSGSGTGSTIYF
NA	TRBV5-4	NA	TRBJ2-7	TGTGCCAGCAGCTTGGATCCCGAACATACGTCCGGGGAGCAGTACTTC	CASSLDPEHTSGEQYF
TRBD1	TRBV7-7	few	TRBJ2-1	TGTGCTAGCAGCTGGTCCACAGGGGACAATGAGCAGTTCTTC	CASSWSTGDNEQFF
TRBD1	TRBV4-1	once	TRBJ1-5	TGCGCCAGCAGCCAAGAAACAGGGACAGATAGCAATCAGCCCCAGCATTTT	CASSQETGTDSNQPQHF
TRBD1	TRBV5-5	NA	TRBJ2-7	TGTGCCAGCAGCTTGTTGGTGACAGGGGGTAGTGAGCAGTACTTC	CASSLLVTGGSEQYF
NA	TRBV7-2	few	TRBJ1-5	TGTGCCAGCAGCTTAGCCGGGGATAGCAATCAGCCCCAGCATTTT	CASSLAGDSNQPQHF
TRBD1	TRBV25-1	NA	TRBJ1-3	TGTGCCAGCAGTGAATTTATTCGGGACAGGGGAAACACCATATATTTT	CASSEFIRDRGNTIYF
TRBD2	TRBV6-6	few	TRBJ2-7	TGTGCCAGCAGACAGACGACTAGCGGGATCTACGAGCAGTACTTC	CASRQTTSGIYEQYF
TRBD1	TRBV27	NA	TRBJ1-6	TGTGCCAGCAGTTTATGGCGGGACAGTAATTCACCCCTCCACTTT	CASSLWRDSNSPLHF
NA	TRBV29-1	NA	TRBJ1-2	TGCAGCGTTGAAGACGGGGGGGTAGGCTATGGCTACACCTTC	CSVEDGGVGYGYTF
TRBD2	TRBV4-2	few	TRBJ2-7	TGTGCCAGCAGCCAGCCCACTAGCGGCATGTTCTACGAGCAGTACTTC	CASSQPTSGMFYEQYF
NA	TRBV27	NA	TRBJ1-6	TGTGCCAGCAGGAGCTCCTATAATTCACCCCTCCACTTT	CASRSSYNSPLHF
NA	TRBV7-6	NA	TRBJ1-1	TGTGCCAGCAGCTTAGCGCTGGGGCCGGTTCGGGTTGCTGAAGCTTTCTTT	CASSLALGPVRVAEAFF
TRBD2	TRBV10-3	NA	TRBJ2-3	TGTGCCGCGACTAGCGGGGGGCCCGGCACAGATACGCAGTATTTT	CAATSGGPGTDTQYF
NA	TRBV9	NA	TRBJ1-2	TGTGCCAGCAGCGTAGACTCTAGAAACTATGGCTACACCTTC	CASSVDSRNYGYTF
TRBD1	TRBV9	NA	TRBJ2-7	TGTGCCAGCAGCTCCACATGGGACAGCCTTTCGATGGACTTC	CASSSTWDSLSMDF
NA	TRBV15	NA	TRBJ1-5	TGTGCCACCAGCAGGGGTAGGGGTAATCAGCCCCAGCATTTT	CATSRGRGNQPQHF
NA	TRBV18	NA	TRBJ1-1	TGTGCCAGCTCACCGACAGAATTGAACACTGAAGCTTTCTTT	CASSPTELNTEAFF
TRBD1	TRBV18	once	TRBJ1-2	TGTGCCAGCTCACCACTGGACAGGGATGGCTACACCTTC	CASSPLDRDGYTF
NA	TRBV5-8	NA	TRBJ2-1	TGTGCCAGCAGCTCGTCGGATGAGCAGTTCTTC	CASSSSDEQFF
TRBD1	TRBV6-5	NA	TRBJ1-6	TGTGCCAGCAGTTACTCGTGGGCGACAGGGGCATTGACCCTCCACTTT	CASSYSWATGALTLHF
NA	TRBV4-3	once	TRBJ1-6	TGCGCCAGCAGCCAAGTAGGGGTATTGGATTCACCCCTCCACTTT	CASSQVGVLDSPLHF
NA	TRBV25-1	NA	TRBJ2-7	TGTGCCAGCACCGGACTAACCGTCTACGAGCAGTACTTC	CASTGLTVYEQYF
NA	TRBV19	NA	TRBJ2-5	TGTGCCAGTAGTCTCACCCCCCACAGGGAGACCCAGTACTTC	CASSLTPHRETQYF
TRBD1	TRBV19	NA	TRBJ2-1	TGTGCCAGTAGTATACCCGGGACAGGGGGCCACAATGAGCAGTTCTTC	CASSIPGTGGHNEQFF
NA	TRBV6-6	NA	TRBJ2-3	TGTGCCAGCAGTTACTCGCGTGAGGGTACGCAGTATTTT	CASSYSREGTQYF
TRBD2	TRBV10-3	NA	TRBJ2-7	TGTGCCATCAGTGGAGGGAGGGAGGATTACTTC	CAISGGREDYF
TRBD2	TRBV7-2	NA	TRBJ2-3	TGTGCCAGCAGCGAGAGTGGACTAGCGGGCACAGATACGCAGTATTTT	CASSESGLAGTDTQYF
NA	TRBV4-1	NA	TRBJ2-5	TGCGCCAGCAGCCAAGAATGGGCAGTGGGGGCGCGGGCCGAGACCCAGTACTTC	CASSQEWAVGARAETQYF
NA	TRBV6-6	few	TRBJ1-3	TGTGCCAGCAGCCTAATGACAGCTCTCTCTGGAAACACCATATATTTT	CASSLMTALSGNTIYF
NA	TRBV2	NA	TRBJ1-3	TGTGCCAGCAGTGCGGTCAGGGTAACTGGAAACACCATATATTTT	CASSAVRVTGNTIYF
TRBD1	TRBV10-1	NA	TRBJ1-1	TGCGCCAGCACCCCGGGACAGGGTGTGTGGACTGAAGCTTTCTTT	CASTPGQGVWTEAFF
TRBD2	TRBV7-2	NA	TRBJ2-5	TGTGCCAGCAGCGTTAGCGGGGGGCAAGAGACCCAGTACTTC	CASSVSGGQETQYF
NA	TRBV29-1	NA	TRBJ1-1	TGCAGCGTTGAGGGGCAGGTGGACACTGAAGCTTTCTTT	CSVEGQVDTEAFF
NA	TRBV30	NA	TRBJ2-5	TGTGCCTGGAACCGCAGGGGAAGAGAAGAGACCCAGTACTTC	CAWNRRGREETQYF
NA	TRBV6-1	many	TRBJ1-5	TGTGCCAGCAGTGAATGGGCCTTGTCTAAGCCCCAGCATTTT	CASSEWALSKPQHF
TRBD1	TRBV6-5	NA	TRBJ2-2	TGTGCCAGCAGTTACGGGACAGGGGCGAACACCGGGGAGCTGTTTTTT	CASSYGTGANTGELFF
TRBD1	TRBV11-2	NA	TRBJ2-7	TGTGCCAGCAGCCGCCGGGACAGGGGGGCCTACGAGCAGTACTTC	CASSRRDRGAYEQYF
NA	TRBV9	NA	TRBJ2-7	TGTGCCAGCAGCGTAGGCGTGGACAGTACCTACGAGCAGTACTTC	CASSVGVDSTYEQYF
NA	TRBV19	once	TRBJ1-6	TGTGCCAGTAGTCCCCCACAGGGCTATAATTCACCCCTCCACTTT	CASSPPQGYNSPLHF
NA	TRBV7-9	NA	TRBJ1-2	TGTGCCAGCAGCTTAGATTTGGCGGGGCATGGCTACACCTTC	CASSLDLAGHGYTF
TRBD1	TRBV6-5	NA	TRBJ1-2	TGTGCCAGCAGTTACCGCGGACAGGGGGCTAGGGGCTACACCTTC	CASSYRGQGARGYTF